This T cell receptor (beta chain) comes out of a study of STAT3 mutations in large granular lymphocyte leukemia. General observations from the study: Every T-cell large granular lymphocyte leukemia patient had at least one immunodominant TCR beta clonotype.

Some clones are missing from TCRdb's copy, which holds only in-frame ones; the method was immunoSEQ multiplex PCR. The sample shows about 8,700 clones, around 89% of them seen only once. About this clone: The antigen is unknown.

Sequencing was performed on peripheral blood mononuclear cells. The source is a man at least 80 years old with T-cell large granular lymphocyte leukemia. Some clones in this sample may be carry-over from other donors' samples.

This chain's CDR3 is CASSLPSEQETQYF. The CDR3 DNA reads TGTGCCAGCAGCTTGCCGTCGGAGCAAGAGACCCAGTACTTC. The V gene is TRBV5-4, the J gene TRBJ2-5; D is undetermined. Trimming shortened V by 1 base and J by 2 bases, and 9 bases separated the two germline ends. CDR1 and CDR2 from the germline V gene are SGHNT and YYREEE (reference sequence). This CDR3 region has 14 residues.